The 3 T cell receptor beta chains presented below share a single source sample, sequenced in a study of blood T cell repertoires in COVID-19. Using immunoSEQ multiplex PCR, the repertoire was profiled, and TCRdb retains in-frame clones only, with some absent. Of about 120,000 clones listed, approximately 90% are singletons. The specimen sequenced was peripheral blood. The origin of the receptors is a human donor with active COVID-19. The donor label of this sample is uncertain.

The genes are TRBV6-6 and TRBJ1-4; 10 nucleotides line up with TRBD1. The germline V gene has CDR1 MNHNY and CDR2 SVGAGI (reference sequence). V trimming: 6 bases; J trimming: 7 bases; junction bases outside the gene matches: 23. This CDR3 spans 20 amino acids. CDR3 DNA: TGTGCCAGCAGCCCCTTCTCGGGCCAAGGGACAGGGGCTCGGAGTGAAAAACTGTTTTTT. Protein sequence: CASSPFSGQGTGARSEKLFF.

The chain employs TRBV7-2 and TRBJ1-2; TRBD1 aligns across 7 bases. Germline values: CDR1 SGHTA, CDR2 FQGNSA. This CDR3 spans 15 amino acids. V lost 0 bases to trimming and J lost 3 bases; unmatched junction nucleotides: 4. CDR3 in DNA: TGTGCCAGCAGCTTAGCGACGGGACAGCACTATGGCTACACCTTC. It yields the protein CASSLATGQHYGYTF.

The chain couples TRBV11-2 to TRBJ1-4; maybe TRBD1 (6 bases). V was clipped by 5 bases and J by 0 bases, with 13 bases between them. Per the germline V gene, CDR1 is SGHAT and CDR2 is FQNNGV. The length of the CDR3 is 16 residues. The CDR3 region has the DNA TGTGCCAGCAGCATCCCGACAGGTGCAACTAATGAAAAACTGTTTTTT. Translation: CASSIPTGATNEKLFF.